A selection of T cell receptor beta chains follows, all from one sample in a study of blood T cell repertoires in COVID-19. Generated by immunoSEQ multiplex PCR, the TCRdb table keeps only in-frame clones and is missing some. The sample has about 110,000 clones; approximately 90% are singletons. What was sequenced was peripheral blood. All receptors derive from a human donor in a cohort sampled during active COVID-19. Each CDR3 is given with its conserved first and last residue. Each record gives: V gene, J gene, D gene, clone size, CDR3 DNA, CDR3 protein. A D gene is named only where the DNA matches it firmly. Where a row states a size, it is once, few, many or the class of an expanded clone; other rows omit it.

TRBV7-6,TRBJ2-3,TRBD2,.,TGTGCCAGCAGCTTCGGACTAGCGGGGTGGGGAGATACGCAGTATTTT,CASSFGLAGWGDTQYF
TRBV28,TRBJ2-2,TRBD1,few,TGTGCCAGCAGTTCCCCGGGACAGGGGAAGGCCGGGGAGCTGTTTTTT,CASSSPGQGKAGELFF
TRBV28,TRBJ1-2,TRBD1,.,TGTGCCAGCAGGGGACAGGGGTCCCGTAATTATGGCTACACCTTC,CASRGQGSRNYGYTF
TRBV12-3/TRBV12-4,TRBJ1-1,TRBD1,.,TGTGCCAGCAGACCGGGACAGGCTCAAGCTTTCTTT,CASRPGQAQAFF
TRBV19,TRBJ2-5,TRBD1,.,TGTGCCAGTAGGTCAGGGGGTCAAGAGACCCAGTACTTC,CASRSGGQETQYF
TRBV24-1,TRBJ1-2,TRBD1,.,TGTGCCACCAGTGATCGGGGCACAGGGGGCTATGGCTACACCTTC,CATSDRGTGGYGYTF
TRBV15,TRBJ2-2,TRBD2,.,TGTGCCACCAACGCTGGACTAGCGGGAGTCGTAAGGGAGCTGTTTTTT,CATNAGLAGVVRELFF
TRBV6-5,TRBJ2-7,TRBD1,.,TGTGCCAGCAGTTCGGCAGGGGGCCAGCAGTACTTC,CASSSAGGQQYF
TRBV5-1,TRBJ2-7,TRBD1,.,TGCGCCAGCAGCTCCGCCGGGACAGACTACGAGCAGTACTTC,CASSSAGTDYEQYF
TRBV13,TRBJ1-3,.,.,TGTGCCAGCAGCTTAGGGGCAGGGGTGCAGGGCACCATATATTTT,CASSLGAGVQGTIYF
TRBV5-6,TRBJ1-5,TRBD1,.,TGTGCCAGCAGCTTGGCAGGGGGACTCAATCAGCCCCAGCATTTT,CASSLAGGLNQPQHF
TRBV19,TRBJ2-1,TRBD1,.,TGTGCCAGTAGGCACACCGGGACAGATTCCTACAATGAGCAGTTCTTC,CASRHTGTDSYNEQFF
TRBV6-5,TRBJ1-3,TRBD1,once,TGTGCCAGCAGAAACCGACAGGGGGAAAACACCATATATTTT,CASRNRQGENTIYF
TRBV7-3,TRBJ1-1,.,.,TGTGCCAGCAGACGCAGCGCTTTT,CASRRSAF
TRBV7-9,TRBJ2-4,.,.,TGTGCCAGCAGCTACGGGACTTCCGCCAAAAACATTCAGTACTTC,CASSYGTSAKNIQYF
TRBV19,TRBJ2-1,.,.,TGTGCCACCGAAGACCCCCGGGGTAGGCCCGACAATGAGCAGTTCTTC,CATEDPRGRPDNEQFF
TRBV5-4,TRBJ1-1,.,.,TGTGCCAGCAGCCAATGGGAGGGGACGGCTTTCTTT,CASSQWEGTAFF
TRBV5-1,TRBJ2-1,.,.,TGCGCCAGCAGCTTGTCAGTTGGAGGCAATGAGCAGTTCTTC,CASSLSVGGNEQFF